The 31 T cell receptor beta chains below were found in one sample sequenced in a study of CD8 T cells in Susac syndrome. Random-hexamer reverse transcription was applied to about 0.5 to 1 ug RNA. TCRdb independently ran MiXCR on the immunoSEQ multiplex PCR reads; one entry per CDR3 protein. The table records approximately 170,000 distinct CDR3 sequences, roughly 94% of them present only once. Sequenced material: CD4+ T cells from PBMCs. The receptors here all came from a human donor with multiple sclerosis.

The chain uses TRBV6-2 or TRBV6-3 and TRBJ1-1; 7 bases map to TRBD1. The CDR3 is 15 amino acids. Germline CDR1 is MNHEY and CDR2 is SVGEGT. CDR3 region: CCSRRGPELNTEAFF. DNA of the CDR3: TGTTGCTCTCGAAGGGGGCCGGAATTGAACACTGAAGCTTTCTTT.

The J gene is TRBJ2-2, the V gene TRBV10-1, with D possibly being TRBD1 (6 bases). Germline CDR1 and CDR2: WNHNN and SYGVQD (reference sequence). This CDR3 contains 13 residues. The V end was cut by 8 bases, the J end by 6 bases, with 13 bases between. Here the CDR3 DNA reads TGCGCCAGCGGGAGAGGGGGACCCGGGGAGCTGTTTTTT. Residues: CASGRGGPGELFF.

This rearrangement joins TRBV27 to TRBJ2-7; weak D call: TRBD2 (5 bases). Trimming stripped 3 bases from V and 1 base from J, with 13 bases between. There are 15 residues in the CDR3. The germline V gene encodes CDR1 MNHEY and CDR2 SMNVEV (reference sequence). The DNA of the CDR3 is TGTGCCAGCAGTTTTTTGGGGAGTGAGTCCTACGAGCAGTACTTC. Translating it yields CASSFLGSESYEQYF.

The gene calls are TRBV7-9 and TRBJ1-1, with a tentative D call TRBD1 (5 bases). The V and J ends lost 5 bases and 10 bases respectively, with 20 bases between them. This CDR3 comprises 14 residues. CDR1 and CDR2 (germline): SEHNR, FQNEAQ (reference sequence). CDR3 DNA sequence: TGTGCCAGCAGCCTCGATGATCAGGGCTTTGGAGCTTTCTTT. As protein: CASSLDDQGFGAFF. Full variable domain (missing parts from reference TRBV7-9 and TRBJ1-1): DTGVSQNPRHKITKRGQNVTFRCDPISEHNRLYWYRQTLGQGPEFLTYFQNEAQLEKSRLLSDRFSAERPKGSFSTLEIQRTEQGDSAMYLCASSLDDQGFGAFFGQGTRLTVV.

The J gene is TRBJ2-7, the V gene TRBV19; no definite D call. The ends were cut back, 8 bases at V and 1 base at J, with 12 bases in the middle. The CDR3 length is 13 residues. In germline, CDR1 is LNHDA, CDR2 SQIVND (reference sequence). CDR3 in DNA: TGTGCCAGTTCGGACCGCAGATCCTACGAGCAGTACTTC. Translating it yields CASSDRRSYEQYF.

The J gene is TRBJ2-1, the V gene TRBV6-1; possibly TRBD1 for D (6 bases). V lost 9 bases and J lost 6, with 12 bases in between. The length of the CDR3 is 12 residues. Germline-derived CDR1 and CDR2 are MNHNS and SASEGT. The CDR3 DNA reads TGTGCCAGTTTCACAGGGTCCAATGAGCAGTTCTTC. It codes for CASFTGSNEQFF.

The J gene is TRBJ2-5, the V gene TRBV4-1; D unclear. Germline loops: CDR1 MGHRA, CDR2 YSYEKL. The V end was cut by 2 bases, the J end by 5 bases, with 9 bases between. The CDR3 is 13 residues long. In DNA form, the CDR3 reads TGCGCCAGCAGCCAACTACAATCGGAGACCCAGTACTTC. Translating gives CASSQLQSETQYF.

This clonotype occurred many times. The chain links TRBV6-2 or TRBV6-3 to TRBJ2-3; D is ambiguous. The CDR3 is made up of 12 amino acids. Trimming cost V 1 base and J 6 bases, with 5 bases left between them. From germline, CDR1 is MNHEY and CDR2 SVGEGT. The CDR3 nucleotides read TGTGCCAGCAGTTACTTTCGGGATACGCAGTATTTT. It is translated as CASSYFRDTQYF.

The genes are TRBV5-1 and TRBJ2-7; maybe TRBD2 (7 bases). V dropped 3 bases and J dropped 6 bases, with 13 bases sitting between them. From germline, CDR1 is SGHRS and CDR2 YFSETQ. This CDR3 is built from 13 residues. The CDR3: CASSSNREGEQYF. The CDR3 DNA reads TGCGCCAGCAGCTCCAACAGGGAGGGCGAGCAGTACTTC.

The chain is built from TRBV6-5 and TRBJ1-2, with a possible D match to TRBD1 (6 bases). The germline V and J ends were trimmed by 6 bases and 4 bases, with 15 bases remaining between them. Germline CDR1 reads MNHEY; CDR2 reads SVGAGI. The CDR3 sequence is 14 residues long. The CDR3, as DNA: TGTGCCAGCAGCAGGACAGACCCCTTCTATGGCTACACCTTC. The encoded protein is CASSRTDPFYGYTF.

The chain couples TRBV20-1 to TRBJ2-1; D is perhaps TRBD2 (6 bases). V lost 5 bases and J 2 bases, leaving 13 bases between the germline ends. The germline V gene has CDR1 DFQATT and CDR2 SNEGSKA (reference sequence). The CDR3 length is 14 residues. CDR3 in DNA: TGCAGTGCTTGGGCTAGCGCTACCTACAATGAGCAGTTCTTC. Encoded protein: CSAWASATYNEQFF.

A remark on this clonotype: At one end, the junction sequence differs from germline, possibly due to a read error. The rearrangement links TRBV12-3 or TRBV12-4 to TRBJ2-3, with D uncertain. This CDR3 has 14 amino acids. This chain's CDR3 is CASSSSVTADTQYF. The CDR3 region has the DNA TGTGCCAGTAGTTCAAGTGTAACGGCAGATACGCAGTATTTT.

This chain uses TRBV30 with TRBJ1-1; 7 bases are shared with TRBD1. The germline CDR1 and CDR2 sequences are GTSNPN and SVGIG (reference sequence). Unmatched junction bases numbered 5, after V lost 7 bases and J lost 3 bases. The CDR3 totals 12 residues. The CDR3: CASFTGDTEAFF. The CDR3 bases are TGTGCCTCCTTTACAGGGGACACTGAAGCTTTCTTT.

The V call is TRBV7-3, the J call TRBJ1-1; possible D gene TRBD1, 5 bases. The CDR3 totals 14 residues. Between the trimmed V and J ends, which lost 0 bases and 3 bases, there was a span of 8 bases. CDR1 is SGHTA, CDR2 FQGTGA, per germline. The CDR3 is CASSLTGGDTEAFF. CDR3 nucleotide sequence: TGTGCCAGCAGCTTAACCGGGGGGGACACTGAAGCTTTCTTT.

This clonotype was detected only once. V usage is TRBV7-6 and J usage is TRBJ2-1; the D is unclear. V lost 5 bases to trimming and J lost 4 bases, with 9 bases between them. CDR3 size: 13 residues. In germline, CDR1 is SGHVS, CDR2 FNYEAQ. DNA of the CDR3: TGTGCCAGCAGCCTGGACGTGTACAATGAGCAGTTCTTC. It encodes CASSLDVYNEQFF.

This clonotype was detected once. This chain links TRBV6-4 with TRBJ1-2; 10 nucleotides match TRBD1. Looked up from germline, CDR1 is MRHNA and CDR2 is SNTAGT. This CDR3 contains 14 residues. With V trimmed by 4 bases and J by 3 bases, 2 bases remained unmatched. The CDR3 sequence is CASSVTGGDYGYTF. The CDR3 nucleotides are TGTGCCAGCAGTGTGACAGGGGGCGACTATGGCTACACCTTC.

This rearrangement joins TRBV20-1 to TRBJ2-1, with D maybe TRBD2 (7 bases). Trimming cost V 5 bases and J 2 bases, with 16 bases left between them. The germline V gene has CDR1 DFQATT and CDR2 SNEGSKA (reference sequence). CDR3 size: 15 residues. CDR3 sequence (DNA): TGCAGTGCTGCCGGACTAGGGGGAACCTACAATGAGCAGTTCTTC. Encoded protein: CSAAGLGGTYNEQFF.

V usage is TRBV7-9 and J usage is TRBJ1-5, with D tentatively TRBD1 (5 bases). V was shortened by 5 bases and J by 0 bases, with 17 bases between the two germline ends. Germline values: CDR1 SEHNR, CDR2 FQNEAQ (reference sequence). The CDR3 sequence is 17 residues long. CDR3 coding DNA: TGTGCCAGCAGCCCAATCGAGACCGGACATAGCAATCAGCCCCAGCATTTT. It yields the protein CASSPIETGHSNQPQHF. Drawing the rest from reference TRBV7-9 and TRBJ1-5, the complete variable domain is DTGVSQNPRHKITKRGQNVTFRCDPISEHNRLYWYRQTLGQGPEFLTYFQNEAQLEKSRLLSDRFSAERPKGSFSTLEIQRTEQGDSAMYLCASSPIETGHSNQPQHFGDGTRLSIL.

This chain connects TRBV6-1 to TRBJ2-1; no clear D. V lost 6 bases, J lost 3 bases, and 12 bases lay in between. Per germline, CDR1 MNHNS and CDR2 SASEGT. This CDR3 is built from 14 residues. In nucleotides, the CDR3 is TGTGCCAGCAGCGACTCACAAGTCTACAATGAGCAGTTCTTC. Translated: CASSDSQVYNEQFF.

This chain connects TRBV18 to TRBJ2-1; D is perhaps TRBD2 (7 bases). Trimming shortened V by 3 bases and J by 6 bases, and 15 bases separated the two germline ends. The CDR3 has 15 amino acids. Germline CDR1 KGHSH, CDR2 LQKENI. CDR3 protein: CASSPGNREGNEQFF. The CDR3, as DNA: TGTGCCAGCTCACCGGGGAACAGGGAGGGCAATGAGCAGTTCTTC.

The chain links TRBV7-2 to TRBJ2-5; the match to TRBD2 covers 9 bases. The CDR3 is 18 amino acids. After removal of 4 bases from V and 4 bases from J, the junction contained 16 bases not matched to a gene. Per germline, CDR1 SGHTA and CDR2 FQGNSA. CDR3 amino acids: CASSSLPGGRARGETQYF. CDR3 coding DNA: TGTGCCAGCAGCTCCCTTCCTGGCGGGAGGGCTCGGGGAGAGACCCAGTACTTC.

V is TRBV6-2 or TRBV6-3 and J is TRBJ1-1; D is possibly TRBD1 (6 bases). Per germline, CDR1 MNHEY and CDR2 SVGEGT. There are 14 residues in the CDR3. Trimming pared 6 bases from V and 5 bases from J, leaving 16 bases between. The CDR3 region is CASRRLGAGTEAFF. In DNA, the CDR3 is TGTGCCAGCAGAAGACTGGGGGCAGGGACTGAAGCTTTCTTT.

This rearrangement joins TRBV4-1 to TRBJ2-3; the D is unclear. There are 13 residues in the CDR3. Germline V gene sequence: CDR1 MGHRA, CDR2 YSYEKL. V was shortened by 3 bases and J by 2 bases, with 6 bases between the two germline ends. The CDR3 DNA sequence: TGCGCCAGCAGCCAGGACCTCACAGATACGCAGTATTTT. Translation gives CASSQDLTDTQYF.

V gene TRBV2 combines with J gene TRBJ1-5, with D unclear. V was clipped by 2 bases and J by 6 bases, with 5 bases between them. Germline values: CDR1 SNHLY, CDR2 FYNNEI. The CDR3 totals 12 residues. CDR3 nucleotides: TGTGCCAGCAGTGAACGGGCTCAGCCCCAGCATTTT. Amino acids: CASSERAQPQHF.

The rearrangement uses TRBV5-1 and TRBJ1-1; tentatively, D is TRBD1 (6 bases). The CDR3 consists of 14 residues. The germline CDR1 and CDR2 sequences are SGHRS and YFSETQ. V was pared by 4 bases and J by 3 bases, with 13 bases between. The CDR3 nucleotides read TGCGCCAGCAGCCCGGTACAGGGTGACACTGAAGCTTTCTTT. Protein product: CASSPVQGDTEAFF.

J is TRBJ2-2 and V is TRBV11-2; TRBD2 aligns across 11 bases. Germline loops: CDR1 SGHAT, CDR2 FQNNGV. The CDR3 covers 15 residues. J lost 7 bases, V lost 2 bases, and 3 bases had no gene match. CDR3 DNA: TGTGCCAGCAGCTTAACTAGCGGGAGTAACGGGGAGCTGTTTTTT. Translated: CASSLTSGSNGELFF.

The V and J genes are TRBV20-1 and TRBJ2-5, with a tentative D call TRBD2 (5 bases). Trimming removed 4 bases from V and 1 base from J, with 13 bases in between. Looked up from germline, CDR1 is DFQATT and CDR2 is SNEGSKA (reference sequence). The CDR3 extends over 14 amino acids. In nucleotides, the CDR3 is TGCAGTGCTACCCCCATGCGGGTCCAAGAGACCCAGTACTTC. Its translation: CSATPMRVQETQYF.

The chain couples TRBV7-2 to TRBJ2-5; a weak D match, TRBD2 (6 bases). V was trimmed by 1 base and J by 5 bases, leaving 8 bases between them. CDR1 SGHTA and CDR2 FQGNSA come from the germline V gene. CDR3 length: 13 amino acids. The CDR3 here is CASSLVGRETQYF. The CDR3 DNA follows: TGTGCCAGCAGCTTAGTAGGGAGGGAGACCCAGTACTTC.

In this sample, this clonotype turned up once. The gene calls are TRBV7-6 and TRBJ1-1; unclear D gene. Germline V gene data show CDR1 as SGHVS and CDR2 as FNYEAQ. This CDR3 has 14 amino acids. Trimming cost V 0 bases and J 7 bases, with 12 bases left between them. The CDR3 region has the DNA TGTGCCAGCAGCTTAGCTATACGGACGGGTGAAGCTTTCTTT. Protein sequence: CASSLAIRTGEAFF.

The chain carries TRBV7-7 and TRBJ2-5, with D maybe TRBD2 (5 bases). Trimming took off 4 bases at V and 4 bases at J, with 13 bases between the two ends. The CDR3 has 14 residues. Germline CDR1 is SSHAT and CDR2 is FNYEAQ (reference sequence). The DNA of the CDR3 is TGTGCCAGCAGCTCCACCGGGGTGGGAGAGACCCAGTACTTC. Encoded protein: CASSSTGVGETQYF.

The chain joins TRBV5-4 to TRBJ2-2, with 7 bases aligning to TRBD1. The CDR3 runs to 16 residues. V was pared by 4 bases and J by 1 base, with 7 bases of the junction left unmatched. Germline CDR1 SGHNT, CDR2 YYREEE (reference sequence). CDR3 coding DNA: TGTGCCAGCAGCCCCGGGACAGCTAGGAACACCGGGGAGCTGTTTTTT. Translated: CASSPGTARNTGELFF.